A selection of T cell receptor beta chains follows, all from one sample in a study of cytomegalovirus exposure and HLA in healthy donors. Some clones are missing from TCRdb's copy, which holds only in-frame ones; the method was immunoSEQ multiplex PCR. The data contain 150,000 to 200,000 clones, approximately 82% of them singletons. The sample was PBMCs. The receptor set was obtained from a girl aged 2 to 9 in good health and CMV-seropositive. Each CDR3 is given with its conserved first and last residue. The D gene is left open where the match is weak. Not all rows give a size; the values are once, few, many and, for expanded clones, a class.

- | TRBJ1-2 | TRBV6-5 | - | CASYLRWQGSSGYTF | TGTGCCAGCTACTTACGCTGGCAGGGGAGCAGTGGCTACACCTTC
once | TRBJ2-7 | TRBV7-9 | TRBD2 | CASSLGERESYF | TGTGCCAGCAGCCTGGGGGAGCGGGAGAGCTACTTC
- | TRBJ2-1 | TRBV25-1 | TRBD2 | CASSEFSGRLDEQFF | TGTGCCAGCAGTGAATTTAGCGGGAGGCTGGATGAGCAGTTCTTC
- | TRBJ1-3 | TRBV28 | - | CASSFSAHISGNTIYF | TGTGCCAGCAGTTTTAGTGCGCATATCTCTGGAAACACCATATATTTT
- | TRBJ1-1 | TRBV19 | - | CASSIQGPKTEAFF | TGTGCCAGTAGTATCCAGGGGCCAAAAACTGAAGCTTTCTTT
- | TRBJ2-1 | TRBV5-6 | TRBD2 | CASSFRGGYNEQFF | TGTGCCAGCAGCTTTCGGGGGGGATACAATGAGCAGTTCTTC
- | TRBJ2-7 | TRBV15 | - | CATSREQGYEQYF | TGTGCCACCAGCAGAGAACAGGGTTACGAGCAGTACTTC
once | TRBJ2-1 | TRBV28 | - | CASSPVPTYNEQFF | TGTGCCAGCAGCCCGGTACCGACCTACAATGAGCAGTTCTTC
- | TRBJ1-3 | TRBV5-1 | - | CASSLNSDSGNTIYF | TGCGCCAGCAGCCTCAACTCCGACTCTGGAAACACCATATATTTT
- | TRBJ2-3 | TRBV30 | TRBD2 | CAWSLLALPTDTQYF | TGTGCCTGGAGCCTACTAGCGCTGCCAACAGATACGCAGTATTTT
- | TRBJ1-5 | TRBV19 | TRBD1 | CASSITPSTGDQPQHF | TGTGCCAGTAGTATAACCCCGTCTACAGGGGATCAGCCCCAGCATTTT